The source of this T cell receptor beta chain is a study of vaccination and CD4 T cells after COVID-19. V was pared by 3 bases and J by 5 bases, with 10 bases between. Germline V gives CDR1 SNHLY, CDR2 FYNNEI. This CDR3 is built from 13 residues. The assay that was used to sequence DNA from cultured CD4+ T cells was the Oncomine TCR Beta short-read assay. Once CD4+ T cells had been cultured, genomic DNA was extracted from them. TCRdb reprocessed the PCR reads via MiXCR and lists one record per CDR3 protein. The sample lists around 10,000 distinct CDR3 sequences; around 34% were seen once. The treatment here: approximately 9-day PBMC culture with coronavirus spike peptide pools or control peptides (ViraFEST assay). Ahead of the COVID-19 pandemic (2011-2018), the CD4+ T cells of the unexposed donor were collected. Wells that each held fewer than 2.5 million PBMCs were cultured with 9.5 to 10 IU/ml IL-2 and 8.5 to 10 ug/ml peptide pools.

This clonotype was observed a handful of times. Antigen specificity is unknown. This sequence originates from a human donor in good health. J is TRBJ2-5 and V is TRBV2; D gene uncertain. Material for sequencing was CD4+ T cells from blood, cultured in vitro. This CDR3 is CASSEPFLETQYF. The CDR3 DNA reads as TGTGCCAGCAGTGAGCCCTTCCTGGAGACCCAGTACTTC. Full variable domain (rest looked up from reference TRBV2 and TRBJ2-5): EPEVTQTPSHQVTQMGQEVILRCVPISNHLYFYWYRQILGQKVEFLVSFYNNEISEKSEIFDDQFSVERPDGSNFTLKIRSTKLEDSAMYFCASSEPFLETQYFGPGTRLLVL.